The clone carrying this T cell receptor (beta chain) was observed at least ten times. These data belong to a study of CDR3 diversity in severe acne. The V and J ends lost 5 bases and 0 bases respectively, with 17 bases between them. Germline V CDR1 and CDR2: LNHDA, SQIVND (reference sequence). The CDR3 contains 17 residues. TCRdb reprocessed the PCR reads with MiXCR, giving one entry per CDR3 protein. The data contain some 90,000 distinct CDR3 sequences, 45% to 50% of them seen just once; the ten biggest clones take up around 10%. The genes are TRBV19 and TRBJ2-4, with D possibly matching TRBD2 (5 bases). The source of this sequence is a male donor with severe acne vulgaris. The specimen sequenced was blood. DNA of the CDR3: TGTGCCAGTAGTGGTGGACGGGGAACACTAGCCAAAAACATTCAGTACTTC. It specifies CASSGGRGTLAKNIQYF.